These 7 T cell receptor beta chains were sequenced from one sample in a study of blood T cell repertoires in COVID-19. Some clones are missing from TCRdb's copy, which holds only in-frame ones; the method was immunoSEQ multiplex PCR. The repertoire consists of around 100,000 clones, with 80% to 95% occurring once and the leading ten covering roughly 2.1%. The sequenced sample was peripheral blood. These receptors all stem from a woman in her fifties or sixties with COVID-19, enrolled during active disease.

The rearrangement joins TRBV5-4 to TRBJ1-2, with TRBD1 matching 7 bases. Germline V gene lookup returns CDR1 SGHNT and CDR2 YYREEE (reference sequence). This CDR3 has 15 residues. V lost 4 bases, J lost 2 bases, and 8 bases stayed unmatched. CDR3 residues: CASSQGTATNYGYTF. The CDR3 bases are TGTGCCAGCAGCCAGGGGACAGCGACAAACTATGGCTACACCTTC.

The rearrangement joins TRBV23-1 to TRBJ1-1, with a possible D match to TRBD1 (6 bases). TRBV23-1 is assigned to the ORF class and has an uncertain function. The CDR3 spans 18 residues. The ends were cut back, 0 bases at V and 0 bases at J, with 17 bases in the middle. DNA for the CDR3: TGCGCCAGCAGTCAATCGCGGCCAGGGGAGTGGATGAACACTGAAGCTTTCTTT. Encoded protein: CASSQSRPGEWMNTEAFF.

In this sample, this clone turned up a few times. The chain is built from TRBV4-1 and TRBJ1-2; 9 bases agree with TRBD1. The length of the CDR3 is 13 residues. The V and J ends lost 4 bases and 7 bases, in that order; junction bases with no gene match: 4. Germline V lookup: CDR1 MGHRA, CDR2 YSYEKL. The CDR3, as DNA: TGCGCCAGCAGCCCGACAGGGGGAGTTGGCTACACCTTC. The encoded protein is CASSPTGGVGYTF.

J is TRBJ1-2 and V is TRBV14, with D hard to call. The V and J ends lost 3 bases and 8 bases respectively, with 19 bases between them. Per germline, CDR1 SGHDN and CDR2 FVKESK. The CDR3 has 15 residues. Here the CDR3 DNA reads TGTGCCAGCAGCCATTCTGAGGCTTTCCACGGAGGCTACACCTTC. Its translation is CASSHSEAFHGGYTF.

The chain recombines TRBV6-1 with TRBJ1-5; D remains unclear. The CDR3 extends over 14 amino acids. Germline V gene sequence: CDR1 MNHNS, CDR2 SASEGT. Trimming removed 0 bases at V and 1 base at J, with 4 bases between. The CDR3: CASSEARSNQPQHF. CDR3 sequence (DNA): TGTGCCAGCAGTGAAGCGCGGAGCAATCAGCCCCAGCATTTT.

This chain links TRBV9 with TRBJ2-3, with TRBD2 matching over 16 bases. With V trimmed by 5 bases and J by 6 bases, 6 bases remained unmatched. Germline V CDR1 and CDR2: SGDLS, YYNGEE. The CDR3 loop spans 16 amino acids. CDR3 in DNA: TGTGCCAGCAGTCATGGGACTAGCGGGGGGGCTGATACGCAGTATTTT. Amino acid sequence: CASSHGTSGGADTQYF.

The CDR3 sequence is CASSPERAEKLFF. The DNA for the CDR3 is TGTGCCAGCTCCCCGGAGAGGGCCGAAAAACTGTTTTTT. The rearrangement joins TRBV18 to TRBJ1-4; unclear D gene. This CDR3 has 13 residues. V was cut by 6 bases and J by 8 bases, with 13 bases left in between. Looked up from germline, CDR1 is KGHSH and CDR2 is LQKENI.